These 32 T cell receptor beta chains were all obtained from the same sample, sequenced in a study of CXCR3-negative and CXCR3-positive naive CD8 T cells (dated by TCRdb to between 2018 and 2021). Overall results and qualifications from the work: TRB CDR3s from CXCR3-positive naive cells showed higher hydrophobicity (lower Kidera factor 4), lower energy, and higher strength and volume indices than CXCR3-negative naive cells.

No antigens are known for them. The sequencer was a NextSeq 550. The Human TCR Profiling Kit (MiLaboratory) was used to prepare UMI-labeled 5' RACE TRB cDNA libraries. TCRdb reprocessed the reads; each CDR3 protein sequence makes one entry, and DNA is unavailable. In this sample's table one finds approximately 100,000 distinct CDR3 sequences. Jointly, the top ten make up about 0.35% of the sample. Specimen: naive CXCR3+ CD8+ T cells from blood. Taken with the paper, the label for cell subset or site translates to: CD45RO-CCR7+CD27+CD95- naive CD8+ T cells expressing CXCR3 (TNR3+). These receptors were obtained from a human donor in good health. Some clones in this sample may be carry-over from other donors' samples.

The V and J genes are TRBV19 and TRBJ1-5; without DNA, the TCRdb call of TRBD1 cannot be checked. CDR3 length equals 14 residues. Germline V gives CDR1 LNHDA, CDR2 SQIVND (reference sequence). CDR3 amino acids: CASRDRDSNQPQHF. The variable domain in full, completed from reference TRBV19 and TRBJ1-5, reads DGGITQSPKYLFRKEGQNVTLSCEQNLNHDAMYWYRQDPGQGLRLIYYSQIVNDFQKGDIAEGYSVSREKKESFPLTVTSAQKNPTAFYLCASRDRDSNQPQHFGDGTRLSIL.

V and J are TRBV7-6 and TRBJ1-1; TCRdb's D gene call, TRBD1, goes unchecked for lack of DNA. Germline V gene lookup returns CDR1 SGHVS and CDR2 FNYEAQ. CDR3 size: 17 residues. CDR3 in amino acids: CASSLNRGRVKNTEAFF.

Here the CDR3 reads CASSQVFGAAYEQYF. The rearrangement joins TRBV4-1 to TRBJ2-7; as DNA is missing, the TRBD1 call by TCRdb cannot be tested. CDR1 MGHRA and CDR2 YSYEKL come from the germline V gene. The CDR3 is 15 amino acids.

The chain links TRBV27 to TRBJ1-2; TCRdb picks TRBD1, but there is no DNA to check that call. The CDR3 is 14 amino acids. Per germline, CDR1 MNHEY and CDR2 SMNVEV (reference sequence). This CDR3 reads CASSLDRNNYGYTF.

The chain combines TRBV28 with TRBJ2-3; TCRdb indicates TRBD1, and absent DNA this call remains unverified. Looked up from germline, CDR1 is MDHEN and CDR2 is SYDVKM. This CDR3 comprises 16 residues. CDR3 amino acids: CASSLGTSPSTDTQYF.

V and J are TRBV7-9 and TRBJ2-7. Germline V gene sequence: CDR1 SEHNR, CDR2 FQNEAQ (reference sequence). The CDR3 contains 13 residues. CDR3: CASSSRSSHEQYF.

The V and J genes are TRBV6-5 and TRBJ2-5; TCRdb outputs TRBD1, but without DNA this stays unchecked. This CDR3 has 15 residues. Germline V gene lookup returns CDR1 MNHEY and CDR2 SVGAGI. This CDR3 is CASSPRSVGDETQYF.

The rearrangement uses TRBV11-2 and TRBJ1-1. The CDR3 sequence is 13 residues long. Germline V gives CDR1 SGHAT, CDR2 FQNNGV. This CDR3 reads CASSLMGSPEAFF.

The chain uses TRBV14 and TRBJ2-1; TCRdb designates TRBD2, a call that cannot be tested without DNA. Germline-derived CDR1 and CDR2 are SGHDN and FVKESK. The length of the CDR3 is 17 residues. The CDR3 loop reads CASSRPQPGLAGNEQFF.

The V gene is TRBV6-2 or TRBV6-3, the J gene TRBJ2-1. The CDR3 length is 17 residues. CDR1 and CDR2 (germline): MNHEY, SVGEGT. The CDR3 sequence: CASSYNDPRGSYNEQFF.

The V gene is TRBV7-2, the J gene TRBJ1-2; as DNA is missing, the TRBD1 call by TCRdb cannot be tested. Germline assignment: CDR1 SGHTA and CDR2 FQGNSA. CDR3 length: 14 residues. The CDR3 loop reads CASSPGQGDGGYTF. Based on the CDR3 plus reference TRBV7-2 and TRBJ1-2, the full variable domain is GAGVSQSPSNKVTEKGKDVELRCDPISGHTALYWYRQSLGQGLEFLIYFQGNSAPDKSGLPSDRFSAERTGGSVSTLTIQRTQQEDSAVYLCASSPGQGDGGYTFGSGTRLTVV.

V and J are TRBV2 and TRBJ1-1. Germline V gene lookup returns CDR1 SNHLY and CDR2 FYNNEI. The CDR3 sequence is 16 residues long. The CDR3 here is CATPRTARPMNTEAFF.

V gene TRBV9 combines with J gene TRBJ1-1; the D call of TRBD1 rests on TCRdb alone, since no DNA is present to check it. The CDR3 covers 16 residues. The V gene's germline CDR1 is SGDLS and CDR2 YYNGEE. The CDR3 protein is CASSVTRATGNTEAFF.

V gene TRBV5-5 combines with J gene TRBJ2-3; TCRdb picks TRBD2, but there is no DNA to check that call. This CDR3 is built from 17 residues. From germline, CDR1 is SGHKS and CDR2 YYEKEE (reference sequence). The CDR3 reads CASSGRLAGGFTDTQYF.

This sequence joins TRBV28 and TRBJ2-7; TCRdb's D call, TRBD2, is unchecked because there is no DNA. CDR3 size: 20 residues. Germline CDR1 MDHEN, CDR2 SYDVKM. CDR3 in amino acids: CASSPTAGTSGGPFDYEQYF.

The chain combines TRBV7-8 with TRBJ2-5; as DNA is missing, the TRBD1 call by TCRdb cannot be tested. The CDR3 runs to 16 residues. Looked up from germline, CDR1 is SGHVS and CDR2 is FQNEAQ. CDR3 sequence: CASSRDRGANQETQYF.

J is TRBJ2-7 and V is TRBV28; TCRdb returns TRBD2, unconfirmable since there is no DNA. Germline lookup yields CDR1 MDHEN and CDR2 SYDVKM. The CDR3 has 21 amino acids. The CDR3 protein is CASSPPWGDSRVKGVLYEQYF.

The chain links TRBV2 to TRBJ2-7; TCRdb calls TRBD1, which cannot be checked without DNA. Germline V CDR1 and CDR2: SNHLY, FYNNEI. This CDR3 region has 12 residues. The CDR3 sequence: CASGDSTYEQYF.

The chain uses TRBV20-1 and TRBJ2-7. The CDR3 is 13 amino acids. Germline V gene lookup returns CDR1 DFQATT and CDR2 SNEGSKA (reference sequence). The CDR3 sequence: CSARVLAEYEQYF.

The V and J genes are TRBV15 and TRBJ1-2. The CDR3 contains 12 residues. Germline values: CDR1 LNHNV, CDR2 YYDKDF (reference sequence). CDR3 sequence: CATSRDYYGYTF.

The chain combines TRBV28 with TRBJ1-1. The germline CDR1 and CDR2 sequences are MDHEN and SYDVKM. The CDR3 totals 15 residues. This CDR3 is CASSFHGYLNTEAFF.

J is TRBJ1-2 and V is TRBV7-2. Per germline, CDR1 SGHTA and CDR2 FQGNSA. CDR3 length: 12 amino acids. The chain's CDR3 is CASRADEYGYTF.

The CDR3 loop reads CASSSGTGIAGELFF. The chain recombines TRBV5-6 with TRBJ2-2; TCRdb selects TRBD1, and the lack of DNA leaves this call unchecked. The germline CDR1 and CDR2 sequences are SGHDT and YYEEEE. The CDR3 totals 15 residues.

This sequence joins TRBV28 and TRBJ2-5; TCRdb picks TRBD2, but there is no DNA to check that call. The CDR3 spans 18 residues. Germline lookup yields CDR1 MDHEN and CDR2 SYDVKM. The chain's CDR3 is CASSSTHGLAGGQETQYF.

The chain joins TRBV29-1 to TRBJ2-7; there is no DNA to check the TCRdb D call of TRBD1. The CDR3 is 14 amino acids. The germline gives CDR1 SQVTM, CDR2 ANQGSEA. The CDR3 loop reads CSVERTADSYEQYF.

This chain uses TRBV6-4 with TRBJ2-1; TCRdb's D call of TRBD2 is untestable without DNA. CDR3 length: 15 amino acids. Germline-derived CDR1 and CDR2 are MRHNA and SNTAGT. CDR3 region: CASSALGGLGNEQFF.

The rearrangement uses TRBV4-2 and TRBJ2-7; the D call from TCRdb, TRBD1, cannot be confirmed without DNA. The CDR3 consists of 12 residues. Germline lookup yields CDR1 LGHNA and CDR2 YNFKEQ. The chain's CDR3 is CASRGVTYEQYF.

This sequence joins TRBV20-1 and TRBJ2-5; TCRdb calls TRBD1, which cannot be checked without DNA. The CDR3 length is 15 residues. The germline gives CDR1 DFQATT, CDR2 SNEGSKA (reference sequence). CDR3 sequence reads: CSARERDRGQETQYF.

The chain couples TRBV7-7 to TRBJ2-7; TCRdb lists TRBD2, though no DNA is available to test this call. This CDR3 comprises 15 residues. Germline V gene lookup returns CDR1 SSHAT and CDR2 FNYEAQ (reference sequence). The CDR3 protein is CASSLREGDGYEQYF. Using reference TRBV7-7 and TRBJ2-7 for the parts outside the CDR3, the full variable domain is GAGVSQSPRYKVTKRGQDVTLRCDPISSHATLYWYQQALGQGPEFLTYFNYEAQPDKSGLPSDRFSAERPEGSISTLTIQRTEQRDSAMYRCASSLREGDGYEQYFGPGTRLTVT.

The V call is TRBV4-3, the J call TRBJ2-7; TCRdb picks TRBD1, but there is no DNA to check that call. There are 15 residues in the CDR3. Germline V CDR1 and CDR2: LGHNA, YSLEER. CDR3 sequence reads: CASSQASTGSYEQYF.

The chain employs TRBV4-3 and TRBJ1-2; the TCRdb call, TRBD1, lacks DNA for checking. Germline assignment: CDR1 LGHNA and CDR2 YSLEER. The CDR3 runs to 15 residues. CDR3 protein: CASSRDREGEYGYTF.

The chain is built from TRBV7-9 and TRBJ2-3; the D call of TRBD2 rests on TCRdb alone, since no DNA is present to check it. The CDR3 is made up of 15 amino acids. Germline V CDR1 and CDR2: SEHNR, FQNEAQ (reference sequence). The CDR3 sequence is CASSSRDSGTDTQYF.